This T cell receptor beta chain was sequenced for a study of T cells in Graves' hyperthyroidism and ophthalmopathy (dated by TCRdb to the late 2010s). The study in broad terms: Peripheral blood samples were taken at initial diagnosis, before any treatment was given. To identify distinguishing TCR V-J signatures, a discovery cohort of 90 to 100 patients was used, comprising roughly 45 with Graves' ophthalmopathy and 57 with stable Graves' hyperthyroidism. Whether ophthalmopathy could be predicted prospectively was tested in an independent validation cohort made up of roughly 20 hyperthyroidism patients plus 17 patients who later progressed to ophthalmopathy. The roughly 94 discovery patients were randomly split 7:3 into training and test sets. Thyroid tissue and blood T-cell repertoires from six Graves' hyperthyroidism patients were also compared in the study. After sampling, hyperthyroidism patients received methimazole starting at 30 mg daily, and ophthalmopathy patients received high-dose intravenous methylprednisolone. TCR Vbeta CDR3 sequencing of some 140 peripheral blood samples (under 45 ophthalmopathy, around 80 hyperthyroidism and approximately 17 progressor patients) is reported in the paper. Findings and caveats that apply to the study as a whole: A 13 V-J signature model separated ophthalmopathy from stable hyperthyroidism, with approximately 87% sensitivity and just under 84% specificity in cross-validation and 80%/75% in testing. In validation, the model predicted progression to ophthalmopathy with approximately 70% sensitivity and around 72% specificity, a median of approximately 6.5 months before onset. Blood samples also contained most of the expanded thyroid clonotypes (frequency above 0.001), which suggests that blood repertoires may reflect thyroid immune responses. No statistical method was used to set the sample size in advance, and investigators knew the group allocation.

Based on the germline V gene (reference sequence), the CDR1 and CDR2 sequences are DFQATT and SNEGSKA. Trimming costs V 3 bases and J 4 bases, and their ends lie 16 bases apart. Including cysteine and phenylalanine, the CDR3 has 15 amino acids. Only the CDR3 DNA stays, 45 bases, in frame from base 1. Stable Graves' hyperthyroidism was defined as no progression to ophthalmopathy during 18 months of follow-up. Hyperthyroidism patients were newly diagnosed, had a disease duration of under 2 months, and were aged 18 to 65 years. The study excluded patients with uncontrolled infections, other autoimmune diseases, pregnancy or lactation. Clinical symptoms, serum thyroxine and TRAb, thyroid ultrasound, and orbital computed tomography formed the basis for the diagnoses. PBMCs were isolated from approximately 10 ml of fresh peripheral blood by Ficoll-Paque density gradient centrifugation. Total RNA was extracted with Trizol reagent, and quality was checked on an Agilent 2100 Bioanalyzer.

The TCR beta CDR3 regions were amplified from RNA transcripts. The TCR CDR3 was subjected to a first round of RT-PCR using the HTBI primer set and the Qiagen OneStep RT-PCR kit. A second multiplex PCR round built the libraries, followed by size selection and purification. Paired-end sequencing of the libraries was performed with 100 bp reads on an Illumina HiSeq2000. The paper's processing steps were these. Raw data were processed with SOAPnuke, discarding reads with adapters, uncalled bases, mean Phred below 15, or no exact constant-primer or identifier match. COPE v1.2.5 was used to merge the high-quality paired reads, and each unique nucleotide sequence was defined as a clonotype. MiTCR v1.1 was used to align clonotypes to the IMGT TRBV, TRBD and TRBJ reference segments. The analysis was restricted to V-J combinations with a frequency above 0.0001, which together covered 99% to 99.2% of the repertoires. A TCS score was defined as the ratio of F50 (clonal expansion) to E x V (chaos), with BLOSUM62-based TCRdist applied between CDR3 peptides within each V-J. Welch's t-statistics and random forest reduced around 510 V-J features to some 14, which were used in a naive Bayes classifier (R e1071). Thyroid-blood repertoire similarity was quantified with the Morisita-Horn index. TCRdb applied fastp at Q25 and MiXCR to the public reads, then kept only in-frame beta chains. Rows are unified per CDR3 protein, each entry keeping the most common DNA and genes. TCRdb's processing, not the authors', yielded these V and J calls. The sample profile shows around 700,000 distinct CDR3 sequences; approximately 36% of them were found once. The ten most abundant clones make up around 31% of the sample.

To note about this clonotype: Its cognate antigen has yet to be identified. No base quality values were provided; no much bigger clone lies one nucleotide off.

The rearranged chain carries TRBV20-1 and TRBJ1-5; too little of a D gene remains to name it. The source material was blood. The receptor was isolated from a woman between 40 and 55 years old with Graves' hyperthyroidism. The DNA sequence follows: TGCAGTGCTAGGGACTTGTACCGGGGTAATCAGCCCCAGCATTTT. Its translation is CSARDLYRGNQPQHF.